This T cell receptor beta chain appears in the sequencing data of a study of cytomegalovirus exposure and HLA in healthy donors. Study at large: An earlier analysis found fewer than 140 million unique TCR beta sequences from about 190 million T cells. Study-wide findings and caveats: TCR beta sequences reportedly predicted most subjects' HLA-A and HLA-B alleles accurately. A missense DCLRE1C variant was associated with V- and J-gene trimming of TCR beta chains in a later analysis, and an independent cohort replicated the association.

In nominal health when sampled, donors likely had unrecorded immune exposures nonetheless. J gave up 0 bases and V 3 bases, and 11 bases lay outside the gene matches. Germline V gives CDR1 LNHDA, CDR2 SQIVND (reference sequence). CDR3 length: 18 residues. The PCR contained 60 Vbeta and 13 Jbeta primers. Sequenced by immunoSEQ multiplex PCR; TCRdb stores in-frame clones only, minus some. The table lists around 91,000 clones, over 75% of them singletons, with around 4% in the top ten. On this clone: Its antigen is currently unknown.

Sequenced input: PBMCs. The V gene is TRBV19, the J gene TRBJ1-5; 7 nucleotides line up with TRBD1. The TCR sequence derives from a male donor in good health and CMV-seropositive. The CDR3 coding sequence is TGTGCCAGTAGTATTGGGGGGACAGCTTCCTATAGCAATCAGCCCCAGCATTTT. This codes for CASSIGGTASYSNQPQHF.